This T cell receptor beta chain was captured by sequencing in a study of post-analysis software for immune sequencing data. Whole-study results and caveats: Higher frequency in patients than in controls was seen for about 5 TRBV segments, with TRBV5-6, TRBV5-1 and TRBV20-1 among them. F measure showed strong co-clustering of same-batch samples.

This clonotype was seen ten or more times. Antigen: not known. Unique molecular identifiers were built into the TCR beta cDNA libraries. TCRdb fed the PCR reads into MiXCR, producing one record per CDR3 protein. The sample holds hundreds of thousands of distinct CDR3 sequences; roughly 30% are singletons and the top ten take more than 0.55%. J lost 5 bases, V lost 3 bases, and 14 bases had no gene match. The CDR3 is made up of 17 amino acids. Germline CDR1 SGHVS, CDR2 FQNEAQ. The chain carries TRBV7-8 and TRBJ2-3; 7 nucleotides agree with TRBD2. The sequence was collected from a girl aged 10-17 years with multiple sclerosis. The specimen was blood. The CDR3 DNA is TGTGCCAGCAGCTTTAGACGTGGGGGGGTGAAGGAAGATACGCAGTATTTT. Amino acids: CASSFRRGGVKEDTQYF.